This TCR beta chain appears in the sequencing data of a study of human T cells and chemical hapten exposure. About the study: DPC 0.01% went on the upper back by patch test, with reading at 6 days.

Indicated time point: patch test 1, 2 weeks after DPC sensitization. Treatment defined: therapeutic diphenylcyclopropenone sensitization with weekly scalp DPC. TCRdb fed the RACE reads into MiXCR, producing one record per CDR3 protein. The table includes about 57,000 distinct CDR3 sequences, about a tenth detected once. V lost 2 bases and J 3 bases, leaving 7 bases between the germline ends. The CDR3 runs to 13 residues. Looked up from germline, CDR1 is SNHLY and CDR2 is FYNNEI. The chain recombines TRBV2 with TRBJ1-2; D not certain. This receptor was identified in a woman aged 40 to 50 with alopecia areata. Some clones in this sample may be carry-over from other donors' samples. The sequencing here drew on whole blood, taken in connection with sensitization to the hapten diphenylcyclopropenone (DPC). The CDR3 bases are TGTGCCAGCAGTGAACGGCCAGACTATGGCTACACCTTC. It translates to CASSERPDYGYTF.